The present entry profiles one T cell receptor (beta chain) with its context. Its matching antigen is unknown. V lost 4 bases and J 2 bases, leaving 8 bases between the germline ends. The CDR3 sequence is 13 residues long. In germline, CDR1 is WNHNN, CDR2 SYGVQD (reference sequence). Sequencing used immunoSEQ multiplex PCR; TCRdb keeps in-frame clones, though not all of them. Among some 50,000 clones listed, about 90% were seen once. The sample belongs to a study of OX40 agonist ivuxolimab in advanced cancers. Notes on the study in general: On average, CD8+ T cells showed a greater number of expanded clones than CD4+.

The TCR sequence derives from an adult with an advanced solid tumor such as melanoma, head and neck, liver or kidney cancer. The V call is TRBV10-1, the J call TRBJ2-5; D tentatively reads TRBD1 or TRBD2 (5 bases each). The material sequenced was CD4+ or CD8+ T cells sorted from blood, taken in a trial of the OX40 agonist ivuxolimab. In DNA, the CDR3 is TGCGCCAGCAGTGGGGACCTTCAAGAGACCCAGTACTTC. This gives the protein CASSGDLQETQYF.